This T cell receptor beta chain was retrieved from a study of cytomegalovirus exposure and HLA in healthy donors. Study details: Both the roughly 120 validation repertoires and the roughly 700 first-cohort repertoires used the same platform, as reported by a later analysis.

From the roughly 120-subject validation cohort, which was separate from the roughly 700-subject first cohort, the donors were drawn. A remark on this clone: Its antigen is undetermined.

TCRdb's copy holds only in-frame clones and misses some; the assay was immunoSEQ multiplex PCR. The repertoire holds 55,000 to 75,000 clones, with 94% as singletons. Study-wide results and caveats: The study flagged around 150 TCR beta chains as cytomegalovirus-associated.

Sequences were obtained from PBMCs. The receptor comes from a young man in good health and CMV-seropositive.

In DNA form, the CDR3 reads TGTGCCAGCAGCCCCGACAGAGGAGTCACTGAAGCTTTCTTT. Its translation: CASSPDRGVTEAFF. The chain employs TRBV28 and TRBJ1-1; tentative D call: TRBD1 (5 bases). The V end lost 6 bases, the J end lost 4 bases, and 15 bases lay between the germline ends. This CDR3 contains 14 residues. The germline V gene encodes CDR1 MDHEN and CDR2 SYDVKM.